The T cell receptor beta chain under discussion was sequenced for a study of T cell repertoires and HLA-DP antigens. Study background: Average DNA input: roughly 230 ng for CD137+CD4+ sorts, 900 to 1,500 ng pre-culture.

Study-wide results and limits: Average cumulative frequency of previously undetected clones was about 40% against one allele and about 52% against the other.

The primer mix covered 54 TRBV segments and 13 TRBJ segments. The assay was immunoSEQ multiplex PCR, and TCRdb's table has in-frame clones only and misses some. The repertoire holds approximately 110,000 clones, with almost 95% as singletons. Comment on this clone: Its cognate antigen is unknown.

The sample was CD4+ T cells from PBMCs. The clonotype originates from a young woman in good health and CMV-seronegative.

CDR3 region: CASSLMGGSAEQYF. The CDR3 DNA follows: TGTGCCAGCAGCTTAATGGGGGGTTCGGCCGAGCAGTACTTC. The chain links TRBV7-9 to TRBJ2-7, with D perhaps TRBD2 (6 bases). Germline V CDR1 and CDR2: SEHNR, FQNEAQ (reference sequence). V gave up 2 bases and J gave up 6 bases, with 14 bases separating them. This CDR3 region has 14 residues.